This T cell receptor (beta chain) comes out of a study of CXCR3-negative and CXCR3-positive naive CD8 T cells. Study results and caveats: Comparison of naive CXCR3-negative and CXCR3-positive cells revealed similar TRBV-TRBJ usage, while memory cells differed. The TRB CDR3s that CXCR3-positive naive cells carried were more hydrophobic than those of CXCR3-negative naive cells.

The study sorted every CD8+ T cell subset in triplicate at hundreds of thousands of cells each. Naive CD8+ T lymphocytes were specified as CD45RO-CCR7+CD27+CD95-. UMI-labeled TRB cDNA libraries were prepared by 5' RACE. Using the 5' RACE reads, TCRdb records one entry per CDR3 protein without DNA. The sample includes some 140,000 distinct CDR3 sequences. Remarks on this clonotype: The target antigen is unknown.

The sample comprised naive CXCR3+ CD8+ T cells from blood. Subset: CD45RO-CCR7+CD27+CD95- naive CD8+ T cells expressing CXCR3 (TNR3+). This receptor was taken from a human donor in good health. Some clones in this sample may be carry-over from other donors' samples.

The CDR3 protein is CASSRLAPTGSGHEQYF. The chain combines TRBV12-3 or TRBV12-4 with TRBJ2-7; TCRdb lists TRBD1, though no DNA is available to test this call. CDR3 length: 17 residues.